This TCR beta chain was captured by sequencing in a study of CD8 T cells in ankylosing spondylitis. Study results and caveats: Several highly homologous variants formed a TCR beta motif that appeared characteristic of ankylosing spondylitis blood. Earlier studies detected some motif variants in reactive arthritis synovial fluid and blood.

TCRdb recomputed calls from the 5' RACE reads with MiXCR, one row per CDR3 protein. The sample carries a few hundred thousand distinct CDR3 sequences, around 20% recorded once. Ten or more counts support this clonotype. Antigen specificity is unknown. Germline V gene sequence: CDR1 DFQATT, CDR2 SNEGSKA (reference sequence). The CDR3 contains 16 residues. V trimming: 6 bases; J trimming: 2 bases; junction bases outside the gene matches: 16. Specimen: blood, either unsorted or a sorted T cell fraction (not recorded which). This TCR derives from a male donor with ankylosing spondylitis. This sequence joins TRBV20-1 and TRBJ2-7; 7 bases line up with TRBD1. DNA for the CDR3: TGCAGTGCGTTGGGACAGCCTAGTTTTTTGACCTACGAGCAGTACTTC. Translating it yields CSALGQPSFLTYEQYF.